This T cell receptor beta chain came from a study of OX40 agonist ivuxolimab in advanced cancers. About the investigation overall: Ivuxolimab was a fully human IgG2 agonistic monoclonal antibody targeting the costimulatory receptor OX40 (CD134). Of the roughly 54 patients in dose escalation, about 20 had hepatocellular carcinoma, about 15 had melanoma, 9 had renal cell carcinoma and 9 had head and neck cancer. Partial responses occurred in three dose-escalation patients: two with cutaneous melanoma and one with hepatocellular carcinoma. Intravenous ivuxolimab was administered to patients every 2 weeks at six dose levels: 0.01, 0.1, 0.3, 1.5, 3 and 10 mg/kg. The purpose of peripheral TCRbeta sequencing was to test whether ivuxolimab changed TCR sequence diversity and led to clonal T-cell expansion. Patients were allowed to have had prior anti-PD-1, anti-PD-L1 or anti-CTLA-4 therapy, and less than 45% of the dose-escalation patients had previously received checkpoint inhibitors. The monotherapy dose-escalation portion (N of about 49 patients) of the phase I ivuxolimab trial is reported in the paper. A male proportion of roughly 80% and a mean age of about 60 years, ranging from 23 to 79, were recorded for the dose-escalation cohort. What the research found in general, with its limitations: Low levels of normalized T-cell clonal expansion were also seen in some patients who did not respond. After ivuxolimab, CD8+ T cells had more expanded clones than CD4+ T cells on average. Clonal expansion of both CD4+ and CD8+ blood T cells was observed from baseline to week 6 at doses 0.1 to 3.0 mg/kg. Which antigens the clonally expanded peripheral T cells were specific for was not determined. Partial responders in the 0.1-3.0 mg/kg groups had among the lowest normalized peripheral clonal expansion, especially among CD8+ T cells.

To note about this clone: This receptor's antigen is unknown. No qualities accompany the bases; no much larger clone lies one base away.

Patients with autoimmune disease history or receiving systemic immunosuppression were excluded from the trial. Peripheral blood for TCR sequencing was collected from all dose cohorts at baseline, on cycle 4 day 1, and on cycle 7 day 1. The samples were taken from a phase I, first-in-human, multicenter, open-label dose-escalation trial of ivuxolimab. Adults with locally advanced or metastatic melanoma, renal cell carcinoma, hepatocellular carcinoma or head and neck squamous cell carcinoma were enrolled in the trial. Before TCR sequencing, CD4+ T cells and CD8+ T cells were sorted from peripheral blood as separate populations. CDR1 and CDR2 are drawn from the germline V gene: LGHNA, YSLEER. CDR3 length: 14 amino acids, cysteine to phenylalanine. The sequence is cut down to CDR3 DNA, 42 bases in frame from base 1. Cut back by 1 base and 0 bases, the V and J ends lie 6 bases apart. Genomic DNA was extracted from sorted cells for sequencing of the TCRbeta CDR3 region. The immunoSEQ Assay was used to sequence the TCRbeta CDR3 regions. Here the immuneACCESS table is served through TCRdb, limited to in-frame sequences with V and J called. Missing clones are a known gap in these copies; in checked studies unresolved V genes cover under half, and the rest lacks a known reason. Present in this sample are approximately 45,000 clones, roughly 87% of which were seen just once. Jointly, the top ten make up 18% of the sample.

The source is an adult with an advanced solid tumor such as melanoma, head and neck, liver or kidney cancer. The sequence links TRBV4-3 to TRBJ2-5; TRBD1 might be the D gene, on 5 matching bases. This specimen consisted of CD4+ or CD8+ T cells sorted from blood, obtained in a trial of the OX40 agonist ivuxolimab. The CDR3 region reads CASSQGQYQETQYF. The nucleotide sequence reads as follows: TGCGCCAGCAGCCAAGGACAGTACCAAGAGACCCAGTACTTC.